Below are 8 T cell receptor beta chains sequenced from a single sample in a study of control samples from healthy donors and cancer patients (dated by TCRdb to between 2020 and 2021). Receptors were amplified or captured by the immunoSEQ multiplex PCR assay. TCRdb took over this immuneACCESS table, retaining in-frame rearrangements with V and J assigned. Such tables are incomplete; in checked studies, under half of the missing clones stem from an unresolved V gene, and the remainder is unexplained. The sample table lists fewer than 95,000 clones, around 81% of them with a count of one. Around a fifth of the sample is held by the ten biggest clonotypes. Material: blood. These TCRs come from a man aged 25 to 40 in good health.

The rearrangement links TRBV20-1 to TRBJ1-2, with 9 bases fitting TRBD1. J lost 8 bases, V lost 6 bases, and 4 bases had no gene match. CDR1 DFQATT and CDR2 SNEGSKA come from the germline V gene (reference sequence). This CDR3 contains 11 residues. The CDR3 nucleotides read TGCAGTGCACAGGGGGCTTGGGGCTACACCTTC. Translation: CSAQGAWGYTF.

This sequence joins TRBV7-9 and TRBJ1-5; weak D call: TRBD1 (5 bases). The CDR3 sequence is 13 residues long. Trimming pared 5 bases from V and 11 bases from J, leaving 16 bases between. Germline CDR1 is SEHNR and CDR2 is FQNEAQ (reference sequence). CDR3 bases: TGTGCCAGCAGCCACCCCGGGGGAGCAGCCCAGCATTTT. Its translation: CASSHPGGAAQHF. The full variable domain, with the rest looked up from reference TRBV7-9 and TRBJ1-5, is DTGVSQNPRHKITKRGQNVTFRCDPISEHNRLYWYRQTLGQGPEFLTYFQNEAQLEKSRLLSDRFSAERPKGSFSTLEIQRTEQGDSAMYLCASSHPGGAAQHFGDGTRLSIL.

V and J are TRBV5-6 and TRBJ2-2, with a possible D match to TRBD2 (6 bases). Trimming left V 5 bases short and J 6 bases short, with 14 bases between. CDR1 is SGHDT and CDR2 is YYEEEE in the germline V gene. This CDR3 region has 14 residues. The CDR3 reads CASSPDGGAGELFF. CDR3 DNA sequence: TGTGCCAGCAGTCCGGACGGAGGGGCCGGGGAGCTGTTTTTT.

The V call is TRBV19, the J call TRBJ1-6, with D uncertain. The germline V gene encodes CDR1 LNHDA and CDR2 SQIVND (reference sequence). CDR3 length: 17 residues. Trimming left V 3 bases short and J 7 bases short, with 19 bases between. CDR3 in amino acids: CASSIRVMTGLNSPLHF. DNA of the CDR3: TGTGCCAGTAGTATCCGTGTTATGACCGGCCTGAATTCACCCCTCCACTTT.

The V and J genes are TRBV7-2 and TRBJ1-5; D is unclear. Trimming left V 2 bases short and J 0 bases short, with 8 bases between. Germline lookup yields CDR1 SGHTA and CDR2 FQGNSA. The length of the CDR3 is 15 residues. The CDR3 here is CASSLTPYSNQPQHF. The CDR3 nucleotides read TGTGCCAGCAGCTTAACACCCTATAGCAATCAGCCCCAGCATTTT.

The chain is built from TRBV11-2 and TRBJ2-1; 11 bases are shared with TRBD2. The CDR3 consists of 16 residues. CDR1 is SGHAT, CDR2 FQNNGV, per germline. The junction had 9 bases not matched to a gene; V was cut back by 3 bases and J by 8 bases. CDR3 coding DNA: TGTGCCAGCAGCTTCACGGGACTAGCGGCGGTGGATGAGCAGTTCTTC. It codes for CASSFTGLAAVDEQFF.

The V gene is TRBV4-2, the J gene TRBJ1-4, with 10 nucleotides matching TRBD1. Germline CDR1 reads LGHNA; CDR2 reads YNFKEQ. CDR3 length equals 16 residues. The ends lost 4 bases at V and 6 bases at J; junction bases unmatched: 8. The chain's CDR3 is CASSRKGGTGDEKLFF. The CDR3 DNA reads as TGTGCCAGCAGCCGAAAGGGAGGGACAGGGGATGAAAAACTGTTTTTT.

The genes are TRBV14 and TRBJ1-1; maybe TRBD1 (6 bases). V lost 6 bases, J lost 3 bases, and 11 bases lay in between. From germline, CDR1 is SGHDN and CDR2 FVKESK. The CDR3 has 13 residues. CDR3 sequence: CASSQDSYTEAFF. The CDR3 coding sequence is TGTGCCAGCAGTCAGGACAGCTACACTGAAGCTTTCTTT.